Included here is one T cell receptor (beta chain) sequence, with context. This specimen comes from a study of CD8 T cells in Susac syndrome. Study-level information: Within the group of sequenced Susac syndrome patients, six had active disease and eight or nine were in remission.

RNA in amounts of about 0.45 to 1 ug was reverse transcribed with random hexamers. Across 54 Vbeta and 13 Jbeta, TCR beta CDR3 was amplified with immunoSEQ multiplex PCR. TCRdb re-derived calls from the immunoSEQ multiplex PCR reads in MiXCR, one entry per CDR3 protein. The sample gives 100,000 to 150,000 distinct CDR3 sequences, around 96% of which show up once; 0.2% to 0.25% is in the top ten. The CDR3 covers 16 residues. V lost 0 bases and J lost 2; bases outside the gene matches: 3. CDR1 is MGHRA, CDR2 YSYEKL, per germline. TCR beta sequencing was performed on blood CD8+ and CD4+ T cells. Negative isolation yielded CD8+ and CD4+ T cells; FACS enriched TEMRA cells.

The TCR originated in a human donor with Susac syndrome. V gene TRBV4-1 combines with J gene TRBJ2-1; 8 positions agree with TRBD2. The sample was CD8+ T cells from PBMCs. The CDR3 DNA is TGCGCCAGCAGCCAAGAAGCGGGAGTAGCCTACAATGAGCAGTTCTTC. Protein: CASSQEAGVAYNEQFF.